Reported below is one T cell receptor beta chain. Its antigen is not known. Germline V CDR1 and CDR2: MDHEN, SYDVKM. The CDR3 extends over 13 amino acids. Trimming cost V 7 bases and J 10 bases; bases outside gene matches: 12. TCRdb's copy holds only in-frame clones and misses some; the assay was immunoSEQ multiplex PCR. The sample contains around 300,000 clones, approximately 86% of which appear only once. The sample originates from a study of cytomegalovirus exposure and HLA in healthy donors. Study background: The same platform as the approximately 730 first-cohort repertoires was used for the 100 to 150 validation repertoires, a later analysis reported. Study observations and caveats: According to reports, the classifier identified cytomegalovirus status with high specificity and sensitivity. The majority of TCR sequences were rare, yet some public TCRs appeared in many donors. In vitro testing confirmed three CMV-associated chains as specific for CMV antigens.

This chain links TRBV28 with TRBJ1-1, with 7 bases matching TRBD1. This receptor was taken from a woman in her late teens or twenties in good health and CMV-seronegative. The sample consisted of PBMCs. CDR3 bases: TGTGCCAGCATCCTGACAGGGAGGTCGACAGCTTTCTTT. It is translated as CASILTGRSTAFF.